The 18 T cell receptor beta chains given below trace back to one sample, sequenced in a study of radiation and T cells in renal cell carcinoma. As for time point: blood 4 weeks post-SBRT, at nephrectomy. Regarding treatment: 15 Gy SBRT to primary tumor, nephrectomy 4 weeks later. Sequencing used immunoSEQ multiplex PCR; TCRdb keeps in-frame clones, though not all of them. This table holds 120,000 to 150,000 clones, 70% to 90% found once. Material: blood, obtained from a patient whose treatment included radiotherapy and nephrectomy. The receptors were sampled from a woman between 45 and 60 years old with renal cell carcinoma.

This chain's CDR3 is CASSLDRTEPYEQYF. CDR3 DNA sequence: TGTGCCAGCAGCTTAGATCGGACAGAGCCCTACGAGCAGTACTTC. V gene TRBV11-2 combines with J gene TRBJ2-7; D possibly corresponds to TRBD1 (6 bases). Germline V gives CDR1 SGHAT, CDR2 FQNNGV. Trimming cost V 0 bases and J 2 bases, with 11 bases left between them. CDR3 length: 15 amino acids. The complete variable domain, with remaining parts taken from reference TRBV11-2 and TRBJ2-7, reads EAGVAQSPRYKIIEKRQSVAFWCNPISGHATLYWYQQILGQGPKLLIQFQNNGVVDDSQLPKDRFSAERLKGVDSTLKIQPAKLEDSAVYLCASSLDRTEPYEQYFGPGTRLTVT.

The V gene is TRBV19, the J gene TRBJ2-4; D not resolved. This CDR3 contains 11 residues. The germline V gene has CDR1 LNHDA and CDR2 SQIVND (reference sequence). The germline V and J ends were trimmed by 7 bases and 7 bases, with 8 bases remaining between them. The CDR3: CASKTRNIQYF. The CDR3 region has the DNA TGTGCCAGTAAGACGCGGAACATTCAGTACTTC.

This clone has just one count. The genes are TRBV9 and TRBJ2-3; D ambiguous. With 4 bases removed from V and 0 bases from J, the gap between germline ends came to 9 bases. CDR3 length equals 14 residues. Germline V CDR1 and CDR2: SGDLS, YYNGEE. CDR3 nucleotides: TGTGCCAGCAGCCTAGGACCTAGCACAGATACGCAGTATTTT. It specifies CASSLGPSTDTQYF.

The chain uses TRBV11-2 and TRBJ2-7; TRBD2 aligns across 10 bases. Trimming at V came to 3 bases and at J to 6 bases, leaving 5 bases not matched to a gene. Germline V gene lookup returns CDR1 SGHAT and CDR2 FQNNGV. This CDR3 contains 14 residues. CDR3 sequence (DNA): TGTGCCAGCAGCTTGGGGCTAGCGGGAGCCGAGCAGTACTTC. It is translated as CASSLGLAGAEQYF.

The chain links TRBV7-9 to TRBJ1-3; D is ambiguous. Per germline, CDR1 SEHNR and CDR2 FQNEAQ (reference sequence). The CDR3 has 15 amino acids. V was shortened by 1 base and J by 4 bases, with 11 bases between the two germline ends. CDR3 sequence: CASSLVTGSGNTIYF. The DNA of the CDR3 is TGTGCCAGCAGCTTAGTGACCGGGTCCGGAAACACCATATATTTT.

This clone was observed once. This chain uses TRBV28 with TRBJ1-1; D is unclear. The germline V gene has CDR1 MDHEN and CDR2 SYDVKM. The CDR3 is 15 residues long. Trimming took 4 bases from V and 0 from J, leaving 12 bases between them. The chain's CDR3 is CASSSGEGMNTEAFF. In DNA form, the CDR3 reads TGTGCCAGCAGTTCAGGTGAGGGCATGAACACTGAAGCTTTCTTT.

The chain combines TRBV7-9 with TRBJ2-1; TRBD2 matches at 8 bases. The trim removed 7 bases at V and 0 bases at J, leaving 2 bases unmatched. CDR3 length equals 14 residues. Germline V gene lookup returns CDR1 SEHNR and CDR2 FQNEAQ (reference sequence). CDR3 sequence: CASKSGSSYNEQFF. The CDR3 nucleotides are TGTGCCAGCAAAAGCGGGAGCTCCTACAATGAGCAGTTCTTC.

J is TRBJ2-6 and V is TRBV7-6, with D unresolved. The CDR3 is 15 amino acids. Germline values: CDR1 SGHVS, CDR2 FNYEAQ. Trimming took off 2 bases at V and 1 base at J, with 6 bases between the two ends. The CDR3 protein is CASSLLLSGANVLTF. In DNA, the CDR3 is TGTGCCAGCAGCTTACTCCTTTCTGGGGCCAACGTCCTGACTTTC.

The chain joins TRBV2 to TRBJ2-7; unclear D gene. With 4 bases removed from V and 0 bases from J, the gap between germline ends came to 16 bases. This CDR3 contains 16 residues. Germline V gives CDR1 SNHLY, CDR2 FYNNEI. CDR3 in DNA: TGTGCCAGCAGTGTTTTGGGGATGAAAGTCTCCTACGAGCAGTACTTC. It translates to CASSVLGMKVSYEQYF.

The V call is TRBV9, the J call TRBJ1-6; 7 bases are a match to TRBD1. The V and J ends lost 4 bases and 5 bases, in that order; junction bases with no gene match: 9. The CDR3 is made up of 16 amino acids. Germline CDR1 is SGDLS and CDR2 is YYNGEE. The CDR3 DNA is TGTGCCAGCAGCACTGCCCCGGGACAGCATAATTCACCCCTCCACTTT. It is translated as CASSTAPGQHNSPLHF. Based on the CDR3 plus reference TRBV9 and TRBJ1-6, the full variable domain is DSGVTQTPKHLITATGQRVTLRCSPRSGDLSVYWYQQSLDQGLQFLIQYYNGEERAKGNILERFSAQQFPDLHSELNLSSLELGDSALYFCASSTAPGQHNSPLHFGNGTRLTVT.

The chain couples TRBV6-5 to TRBJ1-2; maybe TRBD1 (6 bases). V lost 2 bases, J lost 8 bases, and 18 bases lay in between. CDR3 length: 15 amino acids. The germline gives CDR1 MNHEY, CDR2 SVGAGI. CDR3 coding DNA: TGTGCCAGCAGTTACGTACAGGGATCGCTCTCGGGCTACACCTTC. Protein sequence: CASSYVQGSLSGYTF.

CDR3 nucleotide sequence: TGTGCCAGTAGAGAAACAGGGGGAAATAGCAATCAGCCCCAGCATTTT. Amino acids: CASRETGGNSNQPQHF. The rearrangement links TRBV19 to TRBJ1-5, with 8 bases matching TRBD1. The V gene end was trimmed by 6 bases and the J gene end by 0 bases; junction bases not matched to a gene: 7. This CDR3 has 16 amino acids. Germline CDR1 LNHDA, CDR2 SQIVND (reference sequence).

The gene calls are TRBV29-1 and TRBJ1-2; TRBD1 matches 9 bases. From germline, CDR1 is SQVTM and CDR2 ANQGSEA. Unmatched junction bases numbered 3, after V lost 7 bases and J lost 0 bases. The CDR3 sequence is 13 residues long. The CDR3 protein is CSARDRANYGYTF. CDR3 nucleotide sequence: TGCAGCGCCAGGGACAGGGCTAACTATGGCTACACCTTC.

V usage is TRBV5-1 and J usage is TRBJ1-2; 7 bases align to TRBD1. Germline V gene lookup returns CDR1 SGHRS and CDR2 YFSETQ. Losses at the gene ends were 3 bases for V and 2 bases for J; bases not matched to a gene: 4. The CDR3 runs 14 residues. The CDR3 nucleotides read TGCGCCAGCAGCTCTTCGGGACAGAACTATGGCTACACCTTC. Amino acids: CASSSSGQNYGYTF.

This clone was observed a few times. This chain uses TRBV6-1 with TRBJ2-1, with 8 nucleotides matching TRBD1. CDR3 length equals 15 residues. Per germline, CDR1 MNHNS and CDR2 SASEGT. J lost 8 bases, V lost 3 bases, and 9 bases had no gene match. The CDR3 region is CASSDDRTGHDEQFF. The CDR3 nucleotides are TGTGCCAGCAGTGACGATCGGACAGGGCATGATGAGCAGTTCTTC.

The chain joins TRBV7-2 to TRBJ2-1; D is possibly TRBD1 (6 bases). CDR1 is SGHTA and CDR2 is FQGNSA in the germline V gene. This CDR3 is 12 amino acids long. The V end lost 3 bases, the J end lost 10 bases, and 10 bases lay between the germline ends. The chain's CDR3 is CASSFAQGEQFF. The CDR3 bases are TGTGCCAGCAGCTTCGCTCAGGGGGAGCAGTTCTTC.

Only one count was recorded for this clone. The J gene is TRBJ2-3, the V gene TRBV11-3; D remains unclear. This CDR3 contains 13 residues. Per germline, CDR1 SGHNT and CDR2 YENEEA. Trimming took 4 bases from V and 6 from J, leaving 11 bases between them. CDR3: CASSSGRADTQYF. The CDR3 DNA follows: TGTGCCAGCAGCTCAGGACGCGCCGATACGCAGTATTTT.

The chain carries TRBV28 and TRBJ1-4, with a weak D call TRBD1 (6 bases). Germline V gene lookup returns CDR1 MDHEN and CDR2 SYDVKM. Trimming shortened V by 5 bases and J by 4 bases, and 14 bases separated the two germline ends. The CDR3 spans 15 residues. DNA of the CDR3: TGTGCCAGCAGTCCAGGGGACGAAATTAATGAAAAACTGTTTTTT. This encodes CASSPGDEINEKLFF.